This is a list of T cell receptor beta chains from one sample in a study of CD8 T cells in Susac syndrome. Via MiXCR, TCRdb re-called the immunoSEQ multiplex PCR reads, giving one row per CDR3 protein. The sample lists under 150,000 distinct CDR3 sequences, 85% to 95% occurring once. Sequencing input: CD4+ T cells from PBMCs. These receptors were taken from a human donor with Susac syndrome. CDR3s include the opening cysteine and the closing phenylalanine or tryptophan. The D gene is left open where the match is weak. Not all rows give a size; the values are once, few, many and, for expanded clones, a class.

>TRBJ2-1|NA|TRBV6-6|NA
TGTGCCAGCAGTTCCGCCTACGGGGCTGCCTACAATGAGCAGTTCTTC
CASSSAYGAAYNEQFF
>TRBJ2-7|TRBD1|TRBV12-3/TRBV12-4|NA
TGTGCCACCCCGCCCGACAGGGAAGCCCCCTACGAGCAGTACTTC
CATPPDREAPYEQYF
>TRBJ2-7|TRBD2|TRBV7-3|NA
TGTGCCAGCAACGGTACGGGACTAGCGGGAGCATCCCACGAGCAGTACTTC
CASNGTGLAGASHEQYF
>TRBJ1-4|NA|TRBV10-3|NA
TGTGCCAGTAGATCGTTAGGGGGTGAAAAACTGTTTTTT
CASRSLGGEKLFF
>TRBJ2-1|NA|TRBV7-2|NA
TGTGCCAGCAGCCCTCCCCCCAGATATGAGCAGTTCTTC
CASSPPPRYEQFF
>TRBJ1-4|NA|TRBV20-1|NA
TGCAGTGCTAGAGAAGTAACTAATGAAAAACTGTTTTTT
CSAREVTNEKLFF
>TRBJ1-1|NA|TRBV18|NA
TGTGCCAGCTCATACGACAGGAACACTGAAGCTTTCTTT
CASSYDRNTEAFF
>TRBJ1-2|NA|TRBV30|once
TGTGCCTGGGCAGACAGGAACTATGGCTACACCTTC
CAWADRNYGYTF
>TRBJ2-1|TRBD2|TRBV9|NA
TGTGCCAGCAGCGTAGACCAATCTCTAGCGGGAGTAGGCAATGAGCAGTTCTTC
CASSVDQSLAGVGNEQFF
>TRBJ1-2|TRBD1|TRBV20-1|NA
TGCAGTGCTGAGACAGGGGAGAATCGGTATGGCTACACCTTC
CSAETGENRYGYTF
>TRBJ2-7|NA|TRBV7-9|NA
TGTGCCAGCAGCACTACACAGGGCAAGCAGTACTTC
CASSTTQGKQYF
>TRBJ2-7|NA|TRBV7-2|NA
TGTGCCAGCAGCTGGAGCGGCTACGAGCAGTACTTC
CASSWSGYEQYF
>TRBJ1-1|NA|TRBV7-9|NA
TGTGCCACCAAAAGGGACGTAGCTGAAGCTTTCTTT
CATKRDVAEAFF
>TRBJ1-5|NA|TRBV6-5|NA
TGTGCCAGCAGTAACGGGCAGGGCCGCAATCAGCCCCAGCATTTT
CASSNGQGRNQPQHF
>TRBJ2-7|NA|TRBV29-1|NA
TGCAGCGGGGCGGTAGGGTCTGACGAGCAGTACTTC
CSGAVGSDEQYF
>TRBJ2-7|TRBD1|TRBV6-1|NA
TGTGCCAGCAGCGACGACAGGGGATGGTACGAGCAGTACTTC
CASSDDRGWYEQYF
>TRBJ2-7|NA|TRBV20-1|NA
TGCAGTGCTAGAGCCGGGACTCACTACGAGCAGTACTTC
CSARAGTHYEQYF
>TRBJ1-3|NA|TRBV30|NA
TGTGCCTGGGACTTAAGCTCTGGAAACACCATATATTTT
CAWDLSSGNTIYF
>TRBJ2-5|NA|TRBV28|NA
TGTGCCAGCAGTTCCGTGGGTGAGACCCAGTACTTC
CASSSVGETQYF
>TRBJ2-5|NA|TRBV9|NA
TGTGCCAACAGCGTCGTAGGAGAGACCCAGTACTTC
CANSVVGETQYF
>TRBJ1-6|NA|TRBV6-4|NA
TGTGCCAGCAGTGAGGAGGGCGGCTCACCCCTCCACTTT
CASSEEGGSPLHF
>TRBJ1-1|NA|TRBV27|NA
TGTGCCAGCAGTTCCAGGACGTCTGAAGCTTTCTTT
CASSSRTSEAFF
>TRBJ2-4|NA|TRBV15|NA
TGTGCCACCAGCAGAGATCGGGCAGGGGTGGCAAACATTCAGTACTTC
CATSRDRAGVANIQYF
>TRBJ1-5|NA|TRBV19|NA
TGTGCCAGTAGTATAGGTCCGGGGGGCATTCAGCCCCAGCATTTT
CASSIGPGGIQPQHF
>TRBJ2-5|NA|TRBV29-1|NA
TGCAGCGCCTGGTTTATCCAAGAGACCCAGTACTTC
CSAWFIQETQYF
>TRBJ1-1|NA|TRBV3-1|NA
TGTGCCAGCAGCCTCTCGGGGGGGGGCAGAAACACTGAAGCTTTCTTT
CASSLSGGGRNTEAFF
>TRBJ1-1|NA|TRBV30|NA
TGTGCCTGGAGCGCTGAGACAGCTTTCTTT
CAWSAETAFF
>TRBJ1-1|NA|TRBV6-2/TRBV6-3|NA
TGTGCCAGCAGTCGGGACGTAAGAAACACTGAAGCTTTCTTT
CASSRDVRNTEAFF
>TRBJ2-7|NA|TRBV4-1|once
TGCGCCAGCAGCCAAACAGGGAGCCCCTACGAGCAGTACTTC
CASSQTGSPYEQYF
>TRBJ2-1|NA|TRBV19|once
TGTGCCAGTAGCGGGAGCTCCTACAATGAGCAGTTCTTC
CASSGSSYNEQFF
>TRBJ2-3|NA|TRBV11-2|NA
TGTGCCAGCAGCCCCGCCCGCACAAAGCAGTATTTT
CASSPARTKQYF
>TRBJ2-5|TRBD1|TRBV28|NA
TGTGCCAGCACCGTTACCCCGGGACAGGGGTACCAGGCCCAGTACTTC
CASTVTPGQGYQAQYF